This T cell receptor beta chain was recovered during a study of OX40 agonist ivuxolimab in advanced cancers. Across the study: Those enrolled were roughly 80% male, with a mean age of 60 years and ages from 23 to 79. Study-level results: On average, CD8+ T cells had more expanded clones than CD4+.

Method: immunoSEQ multiplex PCR; TCRdb's copy keeps in-frame clones and lacks some. The table has under 80,000 clones, around 88% seen once. CDR1 SGHKS and CDR2 YYEKEE come from the germline V gene (reference sequence). V lost 7 bases and J lost 5; bases outside the gene matches: 8. The CDR3 consists of 14 residues. In the case of this clone: Its specificity is not known.

This sequence was found in an adult with an advanced solid tumor such as melanoma, head and neck, liver or kidney cancer. J is TRBJ2-7 and V is TRBV5-5; 11 positions agree with TRBD2. Sequences were derived from CD4+ or CD8+ T cells sorted from blood, sampled in a trial of the OX40 agonist ivuxolimab. This CDR3 reads CASATSGSLDEQYF. The CDR3 DNA sequence: TGTGCCAGCGCCACTAGCGGGAGTCTCGACGAGCAGTACTTC. Combining the CDR3 with reference TRBV5-5 and TRBJ2-7 gives the whole variable domain DAGVTQSPTHLIKTRGQQVTLRCSPISGHKSVSWYQQVLGQGPQFIFQYYEKEERGRGNFPDRFSARQFPNYSSELNVNALLLGDSALYLCASATSGSLDEQYFGPGTRLTVT.